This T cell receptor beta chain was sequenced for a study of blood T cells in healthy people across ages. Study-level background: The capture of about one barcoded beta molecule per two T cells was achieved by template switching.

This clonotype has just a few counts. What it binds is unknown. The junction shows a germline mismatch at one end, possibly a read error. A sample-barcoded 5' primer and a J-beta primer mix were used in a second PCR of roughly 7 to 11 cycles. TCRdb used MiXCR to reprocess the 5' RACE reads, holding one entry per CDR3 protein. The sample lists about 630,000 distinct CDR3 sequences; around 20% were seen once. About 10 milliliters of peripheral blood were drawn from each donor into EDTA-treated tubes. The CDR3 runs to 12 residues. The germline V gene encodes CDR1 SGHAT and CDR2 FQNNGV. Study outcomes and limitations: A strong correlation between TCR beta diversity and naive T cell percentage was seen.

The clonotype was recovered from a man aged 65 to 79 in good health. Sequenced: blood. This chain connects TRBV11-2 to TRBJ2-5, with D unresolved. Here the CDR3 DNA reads TGTGCCAGCGGCTTAGATCAAGAGACCCAGTACTTC. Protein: CASGLDQETQYF.